This T cell receptor (beta chain) was found in a study of OX40 agonist ivuxolimab in advanced cancers. Trimming pared 0 bases from V and 6 bases from J, leaving 9 bases between. The germline V gene has CDR1 SGHNT and CDR2 YYREEE (reference sequence). The CDR3 contains 13 residues. Produced via immunoSEQ multiplex PCR; TCRdb's table is partial and in-frame only. This table holds around 50,000 clones, approximately 91% found once. As to this clone: Its antigen is undetermined. Other DNA sequences of this sample code for an identical CDR3.

Study-level results: Dose levels from 0.1 to 3.0 mg/kg saw CD4+ and CD8+ blood T cells expand clonally by week 6. Low levels of normalized T-cell clonal expansion also appeared in some nonresponders.

This specimen was CD4+ or CD8+ T cells sorted from blood, taken in a trial of the OX40 agonist ivuxolimab. The clonotype was recovered from an adult with an advanced solid tumor such as melanoma, head and neck, liver or kidney cancer. The rearrangement links TRBV5-4 to TRBJ1-2; D call uncertain. DNA of the CDR3: TGTGCCAGCAGCTTGGAGGCAGCGGATGGCTACACCTTC. Translated, it gives CASSLEAADGYTF.